These T cell receptor beta chains were read from a single sample in a study of blood T cell repertoires in COVID-19. Assay: immunoSEQ multiplex PCR; the TCRdb copy retains only in-frame clones and omits some. This sample yields a few hundred thousand clones, of which about 91% are seen a single time; roughly a tenth belongs to the top ten. The source material was PBMCs or T cells enriched from blood (not recorded which). These receptors all come from a woman aged 40 to 50 who had recovered from COVID-19. Both conserved end residues are part of each CDR3. The order of the fields is clone size, J gene, V gene, D gene, CDR3 protein, CDR3 DNA. D genes are given only for firm matches. Size is omitted from some rows. Given values are once, few, many or a class for expanded clones.

- | TRBJ1-1 | TRBV7-2 | - | CASSLQGFNEAFF | TGTGCCAGCAGCCTTCAGGGGTTTAATGAAGCTTTCTTT
once | TRBJ2-1 | TRBV28 | - | CASSTSLQKNEQFF | TGTGCCAGCAGTACTAGCCTCCAAAAAAATGAGCAGTTCTTC
- | TRBJ2-4 | TRBV29-1 | TRBD1 | CSVGQAKNIQYF | TGCAGCGTGGGACAGGCCAAAAACATTCAGTACTTC
once | TRBJ1-4 | TRBV15 | TRBD1 | CATGQGGKLFF | TGTGCCACCGGCCAGGGGGGAAAACTGTTTTTT
- | TRBJ2-7 | TRBV7-8 | - | CASSLVRTAYEQYF | TGTGCCAGCAGCTTAGTGCGGACAGCCTACGAGCAGTACTTC
once | TRBJ1-2 | TRBV19 | TRBD1 | CASSIQGASGYTF | TGTGCCAGTAGTATTCAGGGGGCGAGTGGCTACACCTTC
- | TRBJ2-1 | TRBV3-1/TRBV3-2 | - | CASSQDYWETGIYNEQFF | TGTGCCAGCAGCCAAGATTATTGGGAGACCGGGATATACAATGAGCAGTTCTTC
once | TRBJ2-6 | TRBV6-5 | - | CASSYESGAGANVLTF | TGTGCCAGCAGTTACGAGTCGGGAGCCGGGGCCAACGTCCTGACTTTC
- | TRBJ2-1 | TRBV29-1 | TRBD2 | CSVSASGGGEQFF | TGCAGCGTTTCGGCTAGCGGGGGAGGTGAGCAGTTCTTC
- | TRBJ2-3 | TRBV3-1/TRBV3-2 | TRBD2 | CASSQRLGGPDTQYF | TGTGCCAGCAGCCAACGCCTGGGAGGGCCAGATACGCAGTATTTT
- | TRBJ1-2 | TRBV29-1 | - | CSVDMGSGYGYTF | TGCAGCGTTGATATGGGGAGCGGCTATGGCTACACCTTC
few | TRBJ2-2 | TRBV29-1 | TRBD1 | CSARTGGTGELFF | TGCAGCGCCCGGACAGGGGGCACCGGGGAGCTGTTTTTT
- | TRBJ1-2 | TRBV28 | TRBD1 | CASSMMGQGRVNYGYTF | TGTGCCAGCAGTATGATGGGACAGGGTAGGGTGAACTATGGCTACACCTTC
once | TRBJ1-6 | TRBV10-3 | TRBD1 | CAISVGTDSNSPLHF | TGTGCCATCAGTGTAGGGACAGATTCGAATTCACCCCTCCACTTT
- | TRBJ2-7 | TRBV5-1 | TRBD2 | CASSAGGNGLEQYF | TGCGCCAGCAGCGCGGGGGGGAACGGTCTAGAGCAGTACTTC
- | TRBJ2-7 | TRBV3-1/TRBV3-2 | - | CASSQEQGSYEQYF | TGTGCCAGCAGCCAAGAGCAGGGCTCCTACGAGCAGTACTTC
- | TRBJ1-1 | TRBV13 | - | CASSLVATYTEAFF | TGTGCCAGCAGCTTAGTGGCAACCTACACTGAAGCTTTCTTT
- | TRBJ1-2 | TRBV19 | - | CASSIDNSGYTF | TGTGCCAGTAGTATTGACAACTCCGGCTACACCTTC
- | TRBJ2-5 | TRBV7-2 | - | CASGRPGETQYF | TGTGCCAGCGGGAGGCCGGGAGAGACCCAGTACTTC
- | TRBJ2-3 | TRBV9 | TRBD2 | CASGLGGSSADTQYF | TGTGCCAGCGGCCTGGGGGGGAGTAGCGCAGATACGCAGTATTTT
- | TRBJ2-1 | TRBV9 | - | CASSATRSNYNEQFF | TGTGCCAGCAGCGCCACTAGATCCAACTACAATGAGCAGTTCTTC
- | TRBJ2-7 | TRBV28 | - | CASSRYEQYF | TGTGCCAGCAGCCGCTACGAGCAGTACTTC
- | TRBJ2-7 | TRBV19 | TRBD2 | CASSTSRLAGAHEQYF | TGTGCCAGTAGTACCTCAAGACTAGCGGGAGCACACGAGCAGTACTTC
- | TRBJ1-4 | TRBV24-1 | - | CATSDSQGEKLFF | TGTGCCACCAGTGACTCACAGGGTGAAAAACTGTTTTTT
- | TRBJ2-7 | TRBV6-5 | TRBD2 | CASSPGRGGFYEQYF | TGTGCCAGCAGCCCCGGGAGGGGAGGCTTCTACGAGCAGTACTTC
once | TRBJ1-1 | TRBV5-1 | - | CASSLVPRDPNTEAFF | TGCGCCAGCAGCTTGGTGCCGCGAGATCCGAACACTGAAGCTTTCTTT
- | TRBJ2-1 | TRBV7-2 | TRBD2 | CASSLGTSTYNEQFF | TGTGCCAGCAGCTTAGGGACTAGCACCTACAATGAGCAGTTCTTC
few | TRBJ2-3 | TRBV3-1/TRBV3-2 | TRBD2 | CASSQELAGGFFYTDTQYF | TGTGCCAGCAGCCAAGAGCTAGCGGGGGGATTCTTCTACACAGATACGCAGTATTTT
- | TRBJ2-2 | TRBV9 | TRBD1 | CASSPLGTETGELFF | TGTGCCAGCAGCCCATTAGGGACAGAGACCGGGGAGCTGTTTTTT
- | TRBJ2-5 | TRBV2 | TRBD2 | CASTLGGGQETQYF | TGTGCCAGCACCCTTGGCGGGGGTCAAGAGACCCAGTACTTC
- | TRBJ2-2 | TRBV7-9 | TRBD2 | CASSLTLAGAGELFF | TGTGCCAGCAGCTTAACTCTAGCGGGAGCCGGGGAGCTGTTTTTT
once | TRBJ2-2 | TRBV24-1 | TRBD2 | CATGGDWNTGELFF | TGTGCCACCGGGGGGGACTGGAACACCGGGGAGCTGTTTTTT
once | TRBJ1-4 | TRBV7-9 | TRBD1 | CASSFGQDNEKLFF | TGTGCCAGCAGCTTTGGACAGGATAATGAAAAACTGTTTTTT
- | TRBJ1-6 | TRBV29-1 | TRBD1 | CSVRQGRNSPLHF | TGCAGCGTTAGACAGGGGCGAAATTCACCCCTCCACTTT
once | TRBJ2-5 | TRBV18 | - | CASSPGQVRETQYF | TGTGCCAGCTCACCGGGCCAGGTCCGCGAGACCCAGTACTTC
- | TRBJ1-3 | TRBV9 | - | CASSVSSSVLGNTIYF | TGTGCCAGCAGCGTGTCTAGCAGCGTTCTGGGAAACACCATATATTTT
once | TRBJ1-2 | TRBV28 | - | CASSSGTFYGYTF | TGTGCCAGCAGTTCCGGGACATTCTATGGCTACACCTTC
- | TRBJ2-1 | TRBV7-6 | - | CASSLSQGLMYNEQFF | TGTGCCAGCAGCTTATCTCAGGGGTTGATGTACAATGAGCAGTTCTTC
- | TRBJ2-1 | TRBV29-1 | - | CSVEPGTGDYNEQFF | TGCAGCGTTGAACCCGGGACGGGGGACTACAATGAGCAGTTCTTC
- | TRBJ2-7 | TRBV3-1/TRBV3-2 | - | CASSQGLITYEQYF | TGTGCCAGCAGCCAAGGACTCATAACCTACGAGCAGTACTTC
- | TRBJ2-1 | TRBV28 | TRBD2 | CASSLGSGGAPAYEQFF | TGTGCCAGCAGTTTAGGTAGCGGGGGGGCCCCAGCGTATGAGCAGTTCTTC
- | TRBJ2-7 | TRBV5-6 | - | CASSLRDIAYEQYF | TGTGCCAGCAGCTTACGGGACATAGCCTACGAGCAGTACTTC
- | TRBJ2-1 | TRBV7-2 | TRBD2 | CASSYTSGLSNEQFF | TGTGCCAGCAGCTATACTAGCGGATTGAGCAATGAGCAGTTCTTC
- | TRBJ2-3 | TRBV7-6 | TRBD1 | CASSYEPGGMADTQYF | TGTGCCAGCAGCTATGAGCCAGGGGGCATGGCAGATACGCAGTATTTT
- | TRBJ2-7 | TRBV29-1 | TRBD1 | CSARKGQAYEQYF | TGCAGCGCCCGGAAGGGACAGGCGTACGAGCAGTACTTC
- | TRBJ2-1 | TRBV7-3 | TRBD2 | CASSRTAGGSVEQFF | TGTGCCAGCAGCCGTACGGCGGGGGGGTCCGTGGAGCAGTTCTTC
- | TRBJ2-2 | TRBV29-1 | - | CSVEVSGELFF | TGCAGCGTTGAAGTTAGCGGGGAGCTGTTTTTT
- | TRBJ1-4 | TRBV13 | TRBD1 | CASSLRGPGGINEKLFF | TGTGCCAGCAGCTTAAGGGGGCCGGGAGGGATAAATGAAAAACTGTTTTTT
- | TRBJ2-3 | TRBV24-1 | TRBD2 | CATSDRRLATDTQYF | TGTGCCACCAGTGACCGTCGACTAGCCACAGATACGCAGTATTTT
- | TRBJ1-1 | TRBV7-8 | - | CASRPSAGPNTEAFF | TGTGCCAGCAGACCCTCGGCGGGCCCGAACACTGAAGCTTTCTTT
- | TRBJ2-2 | TRBV5-1 | - | CASSIRQGGPGELFF | TGCGCCAGCAGCATCCGACAGGGAGGCCCCGGGGAGCTGTTTTTT
- | TRBJ2-7 | TRBV4-1 | - | CASSEAAGNDEQYF | TGCGCCAGCAGCGAAGCGGCGGGAAACGACGAGCAGTACTTC
- | TRBJ2-7 | TRBV29-1 | - | CSALKGDSYEQYF | TGCAGCGCCCTGAAGGGGGACTCCTACGAGCAGTACTTC